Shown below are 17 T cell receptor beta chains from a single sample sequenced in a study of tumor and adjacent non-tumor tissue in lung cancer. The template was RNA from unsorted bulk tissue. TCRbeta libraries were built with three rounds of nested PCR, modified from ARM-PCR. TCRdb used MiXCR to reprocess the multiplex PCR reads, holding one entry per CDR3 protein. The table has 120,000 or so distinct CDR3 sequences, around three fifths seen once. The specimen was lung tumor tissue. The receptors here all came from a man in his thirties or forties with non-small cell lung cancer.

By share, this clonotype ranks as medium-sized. The CDR3 sequence is CASSQGTGYTF. CDR3 sequence (DNA): TGTGCCAGCAGCCAGGGAACTGGCTACACCTTC. The rearrangement links TRBV12-3 or TRBV12-4 to TRBJ1-2; D possibly corresponds to TRBD1 (5 bases). The CDR3 covers 11 residues. V was pared by 6 bases and J by 7 bases, with 9 bases between.

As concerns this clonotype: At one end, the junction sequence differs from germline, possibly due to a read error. CDR3 nucleotide sequence: TGCGCCATCAGCCAAGCCTGGGTGGGGGATGAAAACCTGTTTTTT. This encodes CAISQAWVGDENLFF. The chain uses TRBV4-1 and TRBJ1-4, with TRBD1 as a possible D gene (5 bases). Germline CDR1 and CDR2: MGHRA and YSYEKL. The CDR3 runs 15 residues.

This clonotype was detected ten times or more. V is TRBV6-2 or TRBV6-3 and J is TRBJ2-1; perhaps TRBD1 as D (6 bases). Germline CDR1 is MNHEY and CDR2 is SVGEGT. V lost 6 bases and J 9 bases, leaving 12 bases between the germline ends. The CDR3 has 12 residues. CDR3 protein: CASSQQGAEQFF. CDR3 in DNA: TGTGCCAGCAGCCAACAGGGAGCTGAGCAGTTCTTC.

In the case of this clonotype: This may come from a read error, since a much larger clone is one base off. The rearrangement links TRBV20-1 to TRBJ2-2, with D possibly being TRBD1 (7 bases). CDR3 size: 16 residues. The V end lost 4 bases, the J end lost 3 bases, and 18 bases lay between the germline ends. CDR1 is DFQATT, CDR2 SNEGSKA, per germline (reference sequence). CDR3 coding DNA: TGCAGTGCTAAAGTTTCTAGCAGGGGGGACACCGGGGAGCTGTTTTTT. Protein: CSAKVSSRGDTGELFF.

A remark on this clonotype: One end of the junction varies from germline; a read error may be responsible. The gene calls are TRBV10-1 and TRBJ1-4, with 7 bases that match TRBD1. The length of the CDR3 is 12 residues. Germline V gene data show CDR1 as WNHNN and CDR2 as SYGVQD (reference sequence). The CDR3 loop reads CVSWDSNEKLYF. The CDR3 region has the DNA TGCGTCAGTTGGGACAGTAATGAAAAACTGTATTTT.

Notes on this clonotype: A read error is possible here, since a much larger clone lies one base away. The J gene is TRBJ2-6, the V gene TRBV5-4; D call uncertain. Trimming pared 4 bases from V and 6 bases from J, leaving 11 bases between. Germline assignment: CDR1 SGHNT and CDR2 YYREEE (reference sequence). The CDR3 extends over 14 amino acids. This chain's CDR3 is CASSRNPEANVLTF. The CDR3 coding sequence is TGTGCCAGCAGCCGGAACCCTGAGGCCAACGTCCTGACTTTC.

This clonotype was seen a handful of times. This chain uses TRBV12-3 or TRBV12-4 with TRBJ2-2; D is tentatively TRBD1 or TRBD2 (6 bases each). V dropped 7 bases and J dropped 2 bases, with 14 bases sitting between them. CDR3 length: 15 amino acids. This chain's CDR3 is CASTPWGANTGELFF. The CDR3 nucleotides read TGTGCCAGCACCCCCTGGGGGGCAAACACCGGGGAGCTGTTTTTT.

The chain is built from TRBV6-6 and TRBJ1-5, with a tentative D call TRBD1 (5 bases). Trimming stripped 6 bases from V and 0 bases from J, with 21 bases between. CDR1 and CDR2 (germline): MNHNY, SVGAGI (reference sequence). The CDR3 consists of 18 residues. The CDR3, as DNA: TGTGCCAGCAGCGCCAGGGCAGGGACTTATTATAGCAATCAGCCCCAGCATTTT. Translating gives CASSARAGTYYSNQPQHF.

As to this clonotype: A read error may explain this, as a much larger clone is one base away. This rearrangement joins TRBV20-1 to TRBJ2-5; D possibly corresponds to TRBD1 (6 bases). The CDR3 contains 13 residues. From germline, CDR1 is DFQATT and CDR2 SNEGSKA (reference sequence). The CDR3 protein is CTANRQVAETQYF. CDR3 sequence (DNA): TGCACTGCAAATCGACAGGTAGCAGAGACCCAGTACTTC.

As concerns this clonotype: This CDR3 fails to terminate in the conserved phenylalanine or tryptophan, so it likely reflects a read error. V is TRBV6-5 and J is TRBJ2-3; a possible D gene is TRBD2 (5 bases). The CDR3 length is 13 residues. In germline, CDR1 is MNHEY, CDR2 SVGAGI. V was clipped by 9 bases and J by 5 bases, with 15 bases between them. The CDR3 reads CASSDTSRDTQYL. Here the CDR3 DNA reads TGTGCCAGTAGCGACACCTCCAGAGATACGCAGTATTTA.

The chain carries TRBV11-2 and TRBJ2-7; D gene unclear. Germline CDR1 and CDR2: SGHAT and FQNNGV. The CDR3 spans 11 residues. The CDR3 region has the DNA TGTGCTAACAGCTTATTCTACGAGCAGTACTTC. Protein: CANSLFYEQYF.

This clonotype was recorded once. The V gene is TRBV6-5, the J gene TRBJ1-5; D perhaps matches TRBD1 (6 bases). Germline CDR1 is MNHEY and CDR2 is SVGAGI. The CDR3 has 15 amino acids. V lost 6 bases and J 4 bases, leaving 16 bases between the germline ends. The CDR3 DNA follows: TGTGCCAGCAGAGTAGGGGGACACAGTAATCAGCCCCAGCATTTT. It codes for CASRVGGHSNQPQHF.

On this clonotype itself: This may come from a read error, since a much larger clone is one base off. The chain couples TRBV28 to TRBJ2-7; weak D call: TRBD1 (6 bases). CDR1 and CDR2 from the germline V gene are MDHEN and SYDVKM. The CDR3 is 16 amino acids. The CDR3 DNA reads TGTGCCAGCAATTTACACCTCGGGACACTCTCCTACGAGCAGTACTTC. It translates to CASNLHLGTLSYEQYF.

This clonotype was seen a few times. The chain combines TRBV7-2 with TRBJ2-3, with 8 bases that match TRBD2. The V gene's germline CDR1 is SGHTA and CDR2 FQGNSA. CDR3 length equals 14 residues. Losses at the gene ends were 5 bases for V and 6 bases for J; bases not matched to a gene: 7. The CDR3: CASSSRLAGDTQYF. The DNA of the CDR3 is TGTGCCAGCAGCAGTCGATTAGCGGGGGATACGCAGTATTTT. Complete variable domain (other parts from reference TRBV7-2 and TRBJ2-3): GAGVSQSPSNKVTEKGKDVELRCDPISGHTALYWYRQSLGQGLEFLIYFQGNSAPDKSGLPSDRFSAERTGGSVSTLTIQRTQQEDSAVYLCASSSRLAGDTQYFGPGTRLTVL.

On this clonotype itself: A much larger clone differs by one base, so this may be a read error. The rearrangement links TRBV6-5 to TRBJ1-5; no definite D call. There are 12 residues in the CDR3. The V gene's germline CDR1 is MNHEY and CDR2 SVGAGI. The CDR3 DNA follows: TGTGCCGGCAGTTACAAATTTGGGCCCCAGCATTTT. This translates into CAGSYKFGPQHF.

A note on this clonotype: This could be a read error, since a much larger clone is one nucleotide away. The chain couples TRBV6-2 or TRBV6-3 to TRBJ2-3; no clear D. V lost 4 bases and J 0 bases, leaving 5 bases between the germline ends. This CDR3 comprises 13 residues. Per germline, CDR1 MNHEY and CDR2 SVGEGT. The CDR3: CASSWSSTDTQYF. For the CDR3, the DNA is TGTGCCAGCAGTTGGTCTAGCACAGATACGCAGTATTTT.

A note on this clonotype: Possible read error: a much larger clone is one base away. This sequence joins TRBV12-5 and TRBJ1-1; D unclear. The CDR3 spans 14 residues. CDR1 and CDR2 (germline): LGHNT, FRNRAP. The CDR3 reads CAIGRIPENTEAFF. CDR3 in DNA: TGTGCTATTGGTCGGATCCCAGAGAACACTGAAGCTTTCTTT.